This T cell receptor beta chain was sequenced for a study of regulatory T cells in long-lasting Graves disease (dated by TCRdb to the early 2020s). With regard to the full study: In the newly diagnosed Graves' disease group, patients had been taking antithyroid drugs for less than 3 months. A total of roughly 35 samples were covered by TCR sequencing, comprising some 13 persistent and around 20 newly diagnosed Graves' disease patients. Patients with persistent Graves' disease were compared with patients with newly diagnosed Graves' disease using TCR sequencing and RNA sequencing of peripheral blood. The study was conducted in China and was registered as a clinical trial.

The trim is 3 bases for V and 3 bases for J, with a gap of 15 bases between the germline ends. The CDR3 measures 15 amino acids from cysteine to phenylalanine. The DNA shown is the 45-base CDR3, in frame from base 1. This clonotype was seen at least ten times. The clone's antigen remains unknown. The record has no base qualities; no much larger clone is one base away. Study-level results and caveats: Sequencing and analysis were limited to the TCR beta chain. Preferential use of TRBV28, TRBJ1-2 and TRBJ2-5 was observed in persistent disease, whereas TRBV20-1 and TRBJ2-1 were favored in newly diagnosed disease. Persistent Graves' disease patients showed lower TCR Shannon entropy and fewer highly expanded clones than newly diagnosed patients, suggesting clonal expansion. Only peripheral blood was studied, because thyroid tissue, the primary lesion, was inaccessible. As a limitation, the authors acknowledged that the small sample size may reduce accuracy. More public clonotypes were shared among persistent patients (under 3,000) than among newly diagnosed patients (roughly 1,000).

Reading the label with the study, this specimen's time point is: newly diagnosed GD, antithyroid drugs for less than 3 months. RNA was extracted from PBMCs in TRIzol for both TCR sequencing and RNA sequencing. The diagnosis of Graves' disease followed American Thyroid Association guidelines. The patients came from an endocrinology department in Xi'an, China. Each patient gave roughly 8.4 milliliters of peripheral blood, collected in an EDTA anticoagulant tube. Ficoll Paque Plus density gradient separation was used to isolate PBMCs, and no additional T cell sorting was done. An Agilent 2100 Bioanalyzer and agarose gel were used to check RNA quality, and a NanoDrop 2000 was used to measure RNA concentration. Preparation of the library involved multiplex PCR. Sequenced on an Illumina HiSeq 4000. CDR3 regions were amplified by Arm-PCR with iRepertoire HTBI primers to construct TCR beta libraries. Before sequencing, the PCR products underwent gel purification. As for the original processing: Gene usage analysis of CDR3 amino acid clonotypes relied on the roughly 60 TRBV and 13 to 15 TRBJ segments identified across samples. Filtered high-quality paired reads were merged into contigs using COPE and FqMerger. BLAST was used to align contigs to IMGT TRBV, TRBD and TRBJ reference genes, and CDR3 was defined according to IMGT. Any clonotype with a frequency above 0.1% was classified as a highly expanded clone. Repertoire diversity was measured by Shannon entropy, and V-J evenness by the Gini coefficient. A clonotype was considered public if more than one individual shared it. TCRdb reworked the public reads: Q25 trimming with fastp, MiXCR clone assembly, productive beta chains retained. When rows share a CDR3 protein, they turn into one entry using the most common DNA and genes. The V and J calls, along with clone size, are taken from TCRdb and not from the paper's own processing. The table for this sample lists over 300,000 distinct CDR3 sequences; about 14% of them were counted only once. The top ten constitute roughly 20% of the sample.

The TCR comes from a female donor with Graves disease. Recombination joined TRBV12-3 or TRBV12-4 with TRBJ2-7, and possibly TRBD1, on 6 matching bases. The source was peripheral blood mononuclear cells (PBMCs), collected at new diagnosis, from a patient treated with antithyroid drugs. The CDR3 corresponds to CASSFPPGHRYEQYF. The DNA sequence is TGTGCCAGCAGTTTCCCCCCGGGACATCGCTACGAGCAGTACTTC.